This T cell receptor beta chain comes out of a study of OX40 agonist ivuxolimab in advanced cancers. Study-level background: Ivuxolimab was a fully human IgG2 agonistic monoclonal antibody targeting the costimulatory receptor OX40 (CD134). Among the roughly 52 dose-escalation patients, around 19 had hepatocellular carcinoma, 15 or so melanoma, 9 renal cell carcinoma and 9 head and neck cancer. Three dose-escalation patients achieved partial responses, one with hepatocellular carcinoma and two with cutaneous melanoma. Patients were allowed to have had prior anti-PD-1, anti-PD-L1 or anti-CTLA-4 therapy, and approximately 40% of the dose-escalation patients had previously received checkpoint inhibitors. The dose-escalation cohort was 82.7% male with a mean age of about 58 years, ranging from roughly 20 to 80. The monotherapy dose-escalation portion (N ≈ 56 patients) of the phase I ivuxolimab trial is reported in the paper. Intravenous ivuxolimab was administered to patients every 2 weeks at six dose levels: 0.01, 0.1, 0.3, 1.5, 3 and 10 mg/kg. The purpose of peripheral TCRbeta sequencing was to test whether ivuxolimab changed TCR sequence diversity and led to clonal T-cell expansion.

Of note for this clone: Its antigen is currently not known. Base qualities are missing; no much larger clone stands one base away.

Genomic DNA was isolated from the sorted cells so that the TCRbeta CDR3 region could be sequenced. TCRbeta CDR3 regions were sequenced using the immunoSEQ Assay. The immuneACCESS repertoire file appears here via TCRdb, limited to in-frame rearrangements. These files lack a portion of the clones; in checked studies, under half of the deficit traces to unresolved V genes, and the cause of the others is not known. Counted in this sample were under 80,000 clones; approximately 95% of them appeared once. Less than 0.35% of the sample is taken by the ten largest. The trial excluded patients who had a history of autoimmune disease or were on systemic immunosuppression. Peripheral blood for TCR sequencing was collected from all dose cohorts at baseline, on cycle 4 day 1, and on cycle 7 day 1. Samples came from an open-label, multicenter, first-in-human phase I dose-escalation trial of ivuxolimab. Adults with locally advanced or metastatic melanoma, renal cell carcinoma, hepatocellular carcinoma or head and neck squamous cell carcinoma were enrolled in the trial. CD4+ and CD8+ T cells were sorted separately from peripheral blood before TCR sequencing.

The study at large found these results: At doses of 0.1 to 3.0 mg/kg, clonal expansion of both CD4+ and CD8+ blood T cells was observed from baseline to week 6. Low levels of normalized T-cell clonal expansion were also seen in some nonresponding patients. Which antigens the clonally expanded peripheral T cells were specific for was not determined. After ivuxolimab, CD8+ T cells had more expanded clones than CD4+ T cells on average. In the 0.1-3.0 mg/kg groups, partial responders were among the patients with the lowest normalized peripheral clonal expansion, particularly in CD8+ T cells.

From cysteine to phenylalanine, the CDR3 is 17 amino acids long. Only the CDR3 part of the read is kept: 51 bases, read in frame from the first base. The TCR comes from an adult with an advanced solid tumor such as melanoma, head and neck, liver or kidney cancer. The input for sequencing was CD4+ or CD8+ T cells sorted from blood, taken in a trial of the OX40 agonist ivuxolimab. The sequence joins TRBV1 to TRBJ1-5. TRBV1 is assigned pseudogene status. The CDR3 reads CTSSQGWAGRVDQPQHF. The DNA is TGCACCAGCAGCCAAGGTTGGGCTGGGAGGGTTGATCAGCCCCAGCATTTT.